These 16 T cell receptor beta chains originate from one sample sequenced in a study of beta chain features in type 1 diabetes. Reverse transcribing all isolated RNA meant expressed TCRB transcripts were sequenced. This table comes from immunoSEQ multiplex PCR, and its TCRdb copy is limited to in-frame clones, with some not included. The sample has under 25,000 clones; 50% are singletons. The sequenced sample consisted of stem cell memory CD4+ T cells from blood. The source of these receptors is a man between 18 and 35 years old in good health.

This clone was observed a few times. The chain combines TRBV27 with TRBJ1-4; possible D gene TRBD1, 6 bases. The CDR3 is 17 amino acids. Trimming removed 5 bases at V and 5 bases at J, with 21 bases between. CDR1 is MNHEY, CDR2 SMNVEV, per germline (reference sequence). This chain's CDR3 is CASSPSGTGPPNEKLFF. The CDR3, as DNA: TGTGCCAGCAGTCCCTCGGGAACAGGGCCCCCGAATGAAAAACTGTTTTTT.

J is TRBJ2-1 and V is TRBV7-2, with 9 bases aligning to TRBD2. The germline CDR1 and CDR2 sequences are SGHTA and FQGNSA. Trimming took 6 bases from V and 0 from J; bases not matched to a gene: 15. This CDR3 contains 19 residues. CDR3 loop: CASRSKRGVHTPSYNEQFF. CDR3 nucleotide sequence: TGTGCCAGCAGGTCAAAGCGGGGGGTCCACACCCCCTCCTACAATGAGCAGTTCTTC. Based on the CDR3 plus reference TRBV7-2 and TRBJ2-1, the full variable domain is GAGVSQSPSNKVTEKGKDVELRCDPISGHTALYWYRQSLGQGLEFLIYFQGNSAPDKSGLPSDRFSAERTGGSVSTLTIQRTQQEDSAVYLCASRSKRGVHTPSYNEQFFGPGTRLTVL.

This chain joins TRBV30 and TRBJ1-6; 10 bases fit TRBD1. Unmatched junction bases numbered 0, after V lost 1 base and J lost 9 bases. This CDR3 is built from 13 residues. Looked up from germline, CDR1 is GTSNPN and CDR2 is SVGIG (reference sequence). CDR3 region: CAWSGTGGSPLHF. CDR3 in DNA: TGTGCCTGGAGTGGGACAGGGGGTTCACCCCTCCACTTT.

The CDR3: CASTSEDTGELFF. CDR3 sequence (DNA): TGTGCCAGCACCTCAGAGGACACCGGGGAGCTGTTTTTT. The chain has TRBV9 and TRBJ2-2; D is uncertain. This CDR3 comprises 13 residues. CDR1 is SGDLS and CDR2 is YYNGEE in the germline V gene. Trimming pared 6 bases from V and 3 bases from J, leaving 9 bases between.

The sample holds a few counts of this clone. V gene TRBV18 combines with J gene TRBJ1-5, with TRBD1 matching 8 bases. CDR1 and CDR2 (germline): KGHSH, LQKENI. The trim removed 6 bases at V and 3 bases at J, leaving 7 bases unmatched. This CDR3 comprises 15 residues. The CDR3 nucleotides are TGTGCCAGCTCGCAAGGACAGGGTATCAATCAGCCCCAGCATTTT. It codes for CASSQGQGINQPQHF.

The chain joins TRBV2 to TRBJ2-1; 8 bases line up with TRBD2. This CDR3 spans 14 amino acids. CDR1 is SNHLY and CDR2 is FYNNEI in the germline V gene. J lost 9 bases, V lost 4 bases, and 8 bases had no gene match. CDR3: CASSVSREGGEQFF. In DNA, the CDR3 is TGTGCCAGCAGTGTCTCTCGGGAGGGGGGTGAGCAGTTCTTC.

This clone appeared a few times. The genes are TRBV30 and TRBJ2-1; D remains ambiguous. Germline CDR1 is GTSNPN and CDR2 is SVGIG (reference sequence). This CDR3 comprises 14 residues. V lost 7 bases to trimming and J lost 0 bases, with 13 bases between them. CDR3 in DNA: TGTGCCTCCCCCAAACCGAGCTCCTACAATGAGCAGTTCTTC. This codes for CASPKPSSYNEQFF.

The rearrangement links TRBV29-1 to TRBJ2-5; 8 nucleotides agree with TRBD2. Germline loops: CDR1 SQVTM, CDR2 ANQGSEA. V dropped 3 bases and J dropped 5; count of bases not matched to a gene: 8. This CDR3 region has 14 residues. The CDR3 DNA reads TGCAGCGTTGAGCGCGGGGGGCCTGGGGAGACCCAGTACTTC. Residues: CSVERGGPGETQYF. Full variable domain (remainder filled in from reference TRBV29-1 and TRBJ2-5): SAVISQKPSRDICQRGTSLTIQCQVDSQVTMMFWYRQQPGQSLTLIATANQGSEATYESGFVIDKFPISRPNLTFSTLTVSNMSPEDSSIYLCSVERGGPGETQYFGPGTRLLVL.

Regarding this clone: The same CDR3 also results from other DNA sequences found in this sample. The V gene is TRBV18, the J gene TRBJ2-5, with a possible D match to TRBD2 (6 bases). Trimming pared 4 bases from V and 2 bases from J, leaving 11 bases between. Germline V CDR1 and CDR2: KGHSH, LQKENI. The CDR3 is made up of 14 amino acids. CDR3 sequence: CASSLTSGQETQYF. The CDR3 DNA follows: TGTGCCAGCTCACTGACTAGTGGGCAAGAGACCCAGTACTTC.

The V and J genes are TRBV11-2 and TRBJ2-5; 11 nucleotides line up with TRBD1. With 5 bases clipped from V and 6 bases from J, the junction kept 5 bases outside the gene matches. This CDR3 has 14 residues. The V gene's germline CDR1 is SGHAT and CDR2 FQNNGV. The CDR3 DNA reads as TGTGCCAGCAGCAGGGACAGGGGGAAACAGACCCAGTACTTC. Translated, it gives CASSRDRGKQTQYF.

The chain joins TRBV6-6 to TRBJ1-5; TRBD1 agrees at 10 bases. This CDR3 has 14 residues. In germline, CDR1 is MNHNY, CDR2 SVGAGI (reference sequence). V shed 7 bases and J 6 bases; nucleotides not matched to a gene: 6. The CDR3: CASTGQGGLQPQHF. In DNA, the CDR3 is TGTGCCAGCACCGGACAGGGGGGACTTCAGCCCCAGCATTTT.

This clone was picked up a small number of times. This chain connects TRBV7-3 to TRBJ2-1; possibly TRBD2 for D (7 bases). V shed 2 bases and J shed 8 bases, with 16 bases lying between them. CDR1 is SGHTA, CDR2 FQGTGA, per germline. There are 15 residues in the CDR3. CDR3 loop: CASSLGGGRGYEQFF. The CDR3 DNA reads as TGTGCCAGCAGCTTAGGCGGGGGTAGGGGGTATGAGCAGTTCTTC. Full variable domain (rest looked up from reference TRBV7-3 and TRBJ2-1): GAGVSQTPSNKVTEKGKYVELRCDPISGHTALYWYRQSLGQGPEFLIYFQGTGAADDSGLPNDRFFAVRPEGSVSTLKIQRTERGDSAVYLCASSLGGGRGYEQFFGPGTRLTVL.

The V and J genes are TRBV7-7 and TRBJ2-5; 12 bases line up with TRBD2. Germline CDR1 reads SSHAT; CDR2 reads FNYEAQ (reference sequence). Losses at the gene ends were 5 bases for V and 5 bases for J; bases not matched to a gene: 9. There are 16 residues in the CDR3. The CDR3 loop is CASSAASGGAKETQYF. The CDR3 region has the DNA TGTGCCAGCAGCGCCGCTAGCGGGGGGGCCAAGGAGACCCAGTACTTC. Based on the CDR3 plus reference TRBV7-7 and TRBJ2-5, the full variable domain is GAGVSQSPRYKVTKRGQDVTLRCDPISSHATLYWYQQALGQGPEFLTYFNYEAQPDKSGLPSDRFSAERPEGSISTLTIQRTEQRDSAMYRCASSAASGGAKETQYFGPGTRLLVL.

The rearrangement uses TRBV10-3 and TRBJ1-1; 8 nucleotides agree with TRBD1. V lost 0 bases to trimming and J lost 6 bases; unmatched junction nucleotides: 9. Germline V lookup: CDR1 ENHRY, CDR2 SYGVKD. CDR3 length: 16 amino acids. In nucleotides, the CDR3 is TGTGCCATCAGTGAGTCCATCGGACAGGGTGAGCCTGAAGCTTTCTTT. Residues: CAISESIGQGEPEAFF.

J is TRBJ1-1 and V is TRBV29-1; no clear D gene. This CDR3 is built from 15 residues. Trimming stripped 4 bases from V and 6 bases from J, with 21 bases between. Germline loops: CDR1 SQVTM, CDR2 ANQGSEA. CDR3 nucleotides: TGCAGCGTTGGATCCCCCCCTTTTCGGTTCGCTGAAGCTTTCTTT. This translates into CSVGSPPFRFAEAFF.

The gene calls are TRBV9 and TRBJ2-2; possibly TRBD2 for D (5 bases). Trimming shortened V by 0 bases and J by 3 bases, and 6 bases separated the two germline ends. Germline-derived CDR1 and CDR2 are SGDLS and YYNGEE. CDR3 length: 14 residues. The CDR3: CASSVGTYTGELFF. The CDR3 DNA follows: TGTGCCAGCAGCGTAGGGACTTACACCGGGGAGCTGTTTTTT.